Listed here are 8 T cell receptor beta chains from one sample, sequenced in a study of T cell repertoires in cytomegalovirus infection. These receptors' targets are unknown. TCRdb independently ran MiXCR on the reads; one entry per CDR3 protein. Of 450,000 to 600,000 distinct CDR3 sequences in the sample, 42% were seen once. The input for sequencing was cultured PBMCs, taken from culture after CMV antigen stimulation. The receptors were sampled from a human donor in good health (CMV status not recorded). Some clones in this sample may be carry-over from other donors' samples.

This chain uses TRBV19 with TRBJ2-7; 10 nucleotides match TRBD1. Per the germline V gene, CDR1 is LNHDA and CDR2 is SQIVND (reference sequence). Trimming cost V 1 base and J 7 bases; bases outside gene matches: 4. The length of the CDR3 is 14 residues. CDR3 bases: TGTGCCAGTAGTATAGCGGGACAGGGGCGTGAGCAGTACTTC. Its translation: CASSIAGQGREQYF.

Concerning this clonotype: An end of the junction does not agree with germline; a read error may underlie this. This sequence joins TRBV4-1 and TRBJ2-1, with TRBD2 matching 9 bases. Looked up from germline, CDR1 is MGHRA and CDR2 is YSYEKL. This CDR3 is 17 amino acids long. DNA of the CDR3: TGTGCCAGCAGCCAAGATATTCGACTAGCGGCCTACAATGAGCAGTTCTTC. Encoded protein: CASSQDIRLAAYNEQFF.

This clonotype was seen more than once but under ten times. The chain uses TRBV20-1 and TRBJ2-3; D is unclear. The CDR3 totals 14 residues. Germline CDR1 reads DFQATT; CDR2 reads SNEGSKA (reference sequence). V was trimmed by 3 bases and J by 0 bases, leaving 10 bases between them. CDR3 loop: CSASLGPSTDTQYF. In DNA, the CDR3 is TGCAGTGCTAGTTTAGGTCCTAGCACAGATACGCAGTATTTT.

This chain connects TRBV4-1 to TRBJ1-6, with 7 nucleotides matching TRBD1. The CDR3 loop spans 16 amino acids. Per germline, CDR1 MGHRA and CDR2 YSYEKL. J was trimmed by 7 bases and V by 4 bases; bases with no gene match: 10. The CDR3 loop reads CASSRTNRDRNSPLHF. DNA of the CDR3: TGCGCCAGCAGCCGAACTAACCGGGACAGAAATTCACCCCTCCACTTT.

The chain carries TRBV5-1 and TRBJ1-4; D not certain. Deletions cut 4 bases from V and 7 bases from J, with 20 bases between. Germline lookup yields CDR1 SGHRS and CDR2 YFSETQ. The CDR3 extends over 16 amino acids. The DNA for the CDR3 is TGCGCCAGCAGCCCTCGGACCGCCTCAGGAGGTGAAAAACTGTTTTTT. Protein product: CASSPRTASGGEKLFF.

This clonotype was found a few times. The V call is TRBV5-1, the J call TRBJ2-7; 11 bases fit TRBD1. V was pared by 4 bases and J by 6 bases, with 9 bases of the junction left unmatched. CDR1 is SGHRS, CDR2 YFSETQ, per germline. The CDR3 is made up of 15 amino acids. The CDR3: CASSPALGQGVEQYF. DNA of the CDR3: TGCGCCAGCAGCCCGGCCTTGGGACAGGGGGTCGAGCAGTACTTC.

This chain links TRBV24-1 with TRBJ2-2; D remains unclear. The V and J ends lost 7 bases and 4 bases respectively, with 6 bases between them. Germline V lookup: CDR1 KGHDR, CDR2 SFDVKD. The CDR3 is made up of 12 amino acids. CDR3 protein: CATSRATGELFF. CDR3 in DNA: TGTGCCACCAGCCGGGCCACCGGGGAGCTGTTTTTT.

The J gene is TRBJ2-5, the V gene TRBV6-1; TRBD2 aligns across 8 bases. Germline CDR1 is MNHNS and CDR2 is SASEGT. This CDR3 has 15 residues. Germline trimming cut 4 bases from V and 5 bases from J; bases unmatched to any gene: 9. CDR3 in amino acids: CASSASGLAGETQYF. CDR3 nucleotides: TGTGCCAGCAGTGCTAGCGGGCTCGCAGGGGAGACCCAGTACTTC.